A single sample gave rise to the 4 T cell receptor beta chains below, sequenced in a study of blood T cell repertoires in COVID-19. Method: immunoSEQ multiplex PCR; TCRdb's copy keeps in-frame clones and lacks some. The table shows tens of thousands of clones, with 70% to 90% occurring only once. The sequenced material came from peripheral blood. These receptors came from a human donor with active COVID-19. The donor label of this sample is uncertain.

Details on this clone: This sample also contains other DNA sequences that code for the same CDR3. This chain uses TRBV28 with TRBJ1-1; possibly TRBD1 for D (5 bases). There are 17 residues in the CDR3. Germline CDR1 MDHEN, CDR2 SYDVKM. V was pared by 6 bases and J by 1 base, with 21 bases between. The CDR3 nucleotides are TGTGCCAGCAGAGCTCGGGTGACAGCCAGCGCGAACACTGAAGCTTTCTTT. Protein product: CASRARVTASANTEAFF.

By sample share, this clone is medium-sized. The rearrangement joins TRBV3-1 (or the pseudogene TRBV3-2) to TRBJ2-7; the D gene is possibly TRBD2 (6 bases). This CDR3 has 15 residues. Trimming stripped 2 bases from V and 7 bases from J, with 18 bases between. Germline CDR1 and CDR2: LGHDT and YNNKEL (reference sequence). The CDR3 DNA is TGTGCCAGCAGCCAATTCTTAGCCTCCCGGGGGGAGCAGTACTTC. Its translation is CASSQFLASRGEQYF.

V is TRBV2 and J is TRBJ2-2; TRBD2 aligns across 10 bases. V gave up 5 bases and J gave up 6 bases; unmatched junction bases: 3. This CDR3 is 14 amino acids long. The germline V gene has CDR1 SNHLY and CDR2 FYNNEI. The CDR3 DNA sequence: TGTGCCAGCAGTCTAGCGGGAGCGGCCGGGGAGCTGTTTTTT. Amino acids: CASSLAGAAGELFF. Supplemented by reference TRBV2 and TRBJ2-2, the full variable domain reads EPEVTQTPSHQVTQMGQEVILRCVPISNHLYFYWYRQILGQKVEFLVSFYNNEISEKSEIFDDQFSVERPDGSNFTLKIRSTKLEDSAMYFCASSLAGAAGELFFGEGSRLTVL.

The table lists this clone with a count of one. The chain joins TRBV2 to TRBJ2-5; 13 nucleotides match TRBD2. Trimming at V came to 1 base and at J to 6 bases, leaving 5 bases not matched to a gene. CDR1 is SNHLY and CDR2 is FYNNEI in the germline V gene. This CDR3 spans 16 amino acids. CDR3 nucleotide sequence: TGTGCCAGCAGTGAAGGACTAGCGGGAGGCCGAAAGACCCAGTACTTC. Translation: CASSEGLAGGRKTQYF.